Sequencing of this T cell receptor beta chain was carried out in a study of control samples from healthy donors and cancer patients. TCRdb's copy holds only in-frame clones and misses some; the assay was immunoSEQ multiplex PCR. The top ten hold less than 4.5% of the sample, which has about 94,000 clones, 90% seen once. Sequencing was done on a sample of blood. The sequence came from a woman under 30 in good health.

CDR3 nucleotides: TGCGCCAGCAGCTTGGCGACTAGCGGAGCGAACACCGGGGAGCTGTTTTTT. The encoded protein is CASSLATSGANTGELFF. The chain joins TRBV5-1 to TRBJ2-2; TRBD2 aligns across 9 bases. CDR1 SGHRS and CDR2 YFSETQ come from the germline V gene. CDR3 length equals 17 residues. The trim removed 0 bases at V and 0 bases at J, leaving 3 bases unmatched.